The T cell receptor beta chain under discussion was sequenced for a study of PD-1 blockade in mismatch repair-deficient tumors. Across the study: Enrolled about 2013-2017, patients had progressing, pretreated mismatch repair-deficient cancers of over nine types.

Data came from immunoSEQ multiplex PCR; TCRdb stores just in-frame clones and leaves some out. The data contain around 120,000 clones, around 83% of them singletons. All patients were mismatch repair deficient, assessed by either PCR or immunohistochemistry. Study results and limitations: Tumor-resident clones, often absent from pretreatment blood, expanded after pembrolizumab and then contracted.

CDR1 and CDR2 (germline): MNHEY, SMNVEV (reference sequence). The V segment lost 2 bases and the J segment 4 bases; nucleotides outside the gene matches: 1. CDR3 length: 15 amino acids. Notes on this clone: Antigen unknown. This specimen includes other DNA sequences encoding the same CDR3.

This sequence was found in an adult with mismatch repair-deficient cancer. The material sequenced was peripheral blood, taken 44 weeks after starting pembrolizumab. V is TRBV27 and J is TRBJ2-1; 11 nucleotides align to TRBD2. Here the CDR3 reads CASSLGTSGYNEQFF. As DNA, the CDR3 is TGTGCCAGCAGTTTAGGGACTAGCGGTTACAATGAGCAGTTCTTC.